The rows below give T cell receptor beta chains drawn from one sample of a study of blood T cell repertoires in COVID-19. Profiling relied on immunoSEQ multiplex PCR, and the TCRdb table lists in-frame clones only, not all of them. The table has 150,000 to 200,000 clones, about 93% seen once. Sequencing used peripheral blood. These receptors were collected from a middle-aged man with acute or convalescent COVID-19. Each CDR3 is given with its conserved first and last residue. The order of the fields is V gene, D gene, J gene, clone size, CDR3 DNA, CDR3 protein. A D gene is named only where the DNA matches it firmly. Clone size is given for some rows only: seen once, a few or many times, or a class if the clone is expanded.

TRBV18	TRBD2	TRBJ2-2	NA	TGTGCCAGCTCACAACGCGGACTAGAAGGAACCGGGGAGCTGTTTTTT	CASSQRGLEGTGELFF
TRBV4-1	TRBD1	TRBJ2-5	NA	TGCGCCAGCAGCCAAGCTAACAGGGGGAGCGGAGAGACCCAGTACTTC	CASSQANRGSGETQYF
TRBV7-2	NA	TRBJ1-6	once	TGTGCCAGCAGCTTAGGGGCCAGGGAATATAATTCACCCCTCCACTTT	CASSLGAREYNSPLHF
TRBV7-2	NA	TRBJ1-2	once	TGTGCCAGCAGAGTAGGGGGAGAGTTTGGCTACACCTTC	CASRVGGEFGYTF
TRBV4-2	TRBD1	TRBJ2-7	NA	TGTGCCAGCAGCCAACAAAGGACAGGAACCTACGAGCAGTACTTC	CASSQQRTGTYEQYF
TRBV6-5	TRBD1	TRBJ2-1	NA	TGTGCCAGCAGCGGACAGGGGGCCACTGAGCAGTTCTTC	CASSGQGATEQFF
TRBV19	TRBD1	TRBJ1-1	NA	TGTGCCAGTAGTATGGGACAGGGGAACACTGAAGCTTTCTTT	CASSMGQGNTEAFF
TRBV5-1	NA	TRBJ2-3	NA	TGCGCCAGTAGCGCCGGTGAGGGTTCTGCCACAGATACGCAGTATTTT	CASSAGEGSATDTQYF
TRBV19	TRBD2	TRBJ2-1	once	TGTGCCAGTAGTCCGACTAGCGCCTACAATGAGCAGTTCTTC	CASSPTSAYNEQFF
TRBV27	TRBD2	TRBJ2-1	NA	TGTGCCAGCAGTTTTACTAGCGGGAGGTACAATGAGCAGTTCTTC	CASSFTSGRYNEQFF
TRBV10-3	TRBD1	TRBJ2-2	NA	TGTGCCATCGGATGGGGACAGGCGAACACCGGGGAGCTGTTTTTT	CAIGWGQANTGELFF
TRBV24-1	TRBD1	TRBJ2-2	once	TGTGCCACCAACTCCGGGACAGCGAACACCGGGGAGCTGTTTTTT	CATNSGTANTGELFF
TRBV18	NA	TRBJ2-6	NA	TGTGCCAGCTCACCACTGTTATCTGGGGCCAACGTCCTGACTTTC	CASSPLLSGANVLTF
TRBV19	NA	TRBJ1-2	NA	TGTGCCAGTAGTATAACGGGTAACTATGGCTACACCTTC	CASSITGNYGYTF